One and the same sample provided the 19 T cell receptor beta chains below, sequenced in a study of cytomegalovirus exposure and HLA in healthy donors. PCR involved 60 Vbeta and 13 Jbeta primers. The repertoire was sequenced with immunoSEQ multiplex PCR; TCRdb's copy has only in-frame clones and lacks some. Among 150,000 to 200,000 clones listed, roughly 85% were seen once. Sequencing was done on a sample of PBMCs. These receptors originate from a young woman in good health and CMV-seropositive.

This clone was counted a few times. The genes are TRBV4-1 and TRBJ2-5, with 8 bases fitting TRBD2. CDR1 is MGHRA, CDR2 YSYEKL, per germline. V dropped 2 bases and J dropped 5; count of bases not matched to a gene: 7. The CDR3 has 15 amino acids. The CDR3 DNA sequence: TGCGCCAGCAGCCAATCGACTAGCGCGTGGGAGACCCAGTACTTC. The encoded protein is CASSQSTSAWETQYF.

CDR3 bases: TGTGCCAGCCTCGGCCGGGGGAAGGAGACAGATACGCAGTATTTT. Its protein product is CASLGRGKETDTQYF. This chain connects TRBV6-5 to TRBJ2-3; D may be TRBD2 (6 bases). Trimming took off 8 bases at V and 3 bases at J, with 18 bases between the two ends. The CDR3 covers 15 residues. Germline CDR1 is MNHEY and CDR2 is SVGAGI.

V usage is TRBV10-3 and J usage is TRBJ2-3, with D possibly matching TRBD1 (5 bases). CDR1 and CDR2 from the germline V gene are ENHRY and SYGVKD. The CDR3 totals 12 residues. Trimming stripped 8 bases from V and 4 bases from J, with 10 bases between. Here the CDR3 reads CAIAPRADTQYF. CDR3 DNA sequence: TGTGCCATCGCCCCCAGGGCAGATACGCAGTATTTT.

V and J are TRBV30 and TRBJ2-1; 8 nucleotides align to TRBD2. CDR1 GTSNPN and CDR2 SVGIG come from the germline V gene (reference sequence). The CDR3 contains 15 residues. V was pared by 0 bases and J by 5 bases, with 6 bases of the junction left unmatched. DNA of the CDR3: TGTGCCTGGAGTGTAGGGACTAGAGTCCACAATGAGCAGTTCTTC. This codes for CAWSVGTRVHNEQFF.

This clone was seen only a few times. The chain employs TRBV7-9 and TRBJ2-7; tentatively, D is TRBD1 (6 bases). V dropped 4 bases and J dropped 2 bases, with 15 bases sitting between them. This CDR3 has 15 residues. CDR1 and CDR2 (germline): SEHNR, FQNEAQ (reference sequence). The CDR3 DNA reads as TGTGCCAGCAGCTCTAGGGTCAGGGGCGCCTACGAGCAGTACTTC. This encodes CASSSRVRGAYEQYF.

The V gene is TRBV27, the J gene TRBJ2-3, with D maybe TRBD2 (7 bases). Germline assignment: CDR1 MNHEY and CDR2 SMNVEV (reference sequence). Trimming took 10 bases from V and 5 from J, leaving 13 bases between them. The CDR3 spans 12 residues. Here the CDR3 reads CATKRGGDTQYF. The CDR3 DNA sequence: TGTGCCACCAAAAGGGGGGGAGATACGCAGTATTTT.

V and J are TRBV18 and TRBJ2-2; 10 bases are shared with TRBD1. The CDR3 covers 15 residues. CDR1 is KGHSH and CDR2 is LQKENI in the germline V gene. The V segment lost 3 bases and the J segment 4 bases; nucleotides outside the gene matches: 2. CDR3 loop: CASSPGQGTTGELFF. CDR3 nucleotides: TGTGCCAGCTCACCGGGACAGGGGACCACCGGGGAGCTGTTTTTT.

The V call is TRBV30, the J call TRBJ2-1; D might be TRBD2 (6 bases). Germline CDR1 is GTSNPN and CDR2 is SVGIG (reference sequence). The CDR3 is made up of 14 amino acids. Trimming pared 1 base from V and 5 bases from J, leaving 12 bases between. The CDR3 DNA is TGTGCCTGGAGTGGAGGGAGGATCCACAATGAGCAGTTCTTC. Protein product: CAWSGGRIHNEQFF.

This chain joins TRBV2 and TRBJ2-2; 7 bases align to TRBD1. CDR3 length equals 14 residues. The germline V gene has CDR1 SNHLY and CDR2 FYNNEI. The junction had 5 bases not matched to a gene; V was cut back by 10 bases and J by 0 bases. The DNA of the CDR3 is TGTGCCACTCGACAGGGAGCGAACACCGGGGAGCTGTTTTTT. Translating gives CATRQGANTGELFF.

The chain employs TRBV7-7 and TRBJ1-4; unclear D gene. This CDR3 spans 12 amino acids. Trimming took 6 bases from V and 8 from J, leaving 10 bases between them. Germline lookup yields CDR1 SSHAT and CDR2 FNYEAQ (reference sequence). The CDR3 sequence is CASSPRYEKLFF. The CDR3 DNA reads TGTGCCAGCAGTCCCAGGTACGAAAAACTGTTTTTT.

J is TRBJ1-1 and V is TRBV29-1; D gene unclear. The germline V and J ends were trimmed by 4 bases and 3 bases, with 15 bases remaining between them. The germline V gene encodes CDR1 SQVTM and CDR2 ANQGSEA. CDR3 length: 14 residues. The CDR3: CSVARRGGYTEAFF. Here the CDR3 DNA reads TGCAGCGTTGCTCGCCGGGGAGGGTACACTGAAGCTTTCTTT.

DNA for the CDR3: TGTGCCAGCAAATTCATGGGACAGGGGATGGCAGATACGCAGTATTTT. Translated: CASKFMGQGMADTQYF. This sequence joins TRBV2 and TRBJ2-3; 10 positions agree with TRBD1. Germline V CDR1 and CDR2: SNHLY, FYNNEI. The CDR3 sequence is 16 residues long. V lost 7 bases, J lost 4 bases, and 11 bases stayed unmatched.

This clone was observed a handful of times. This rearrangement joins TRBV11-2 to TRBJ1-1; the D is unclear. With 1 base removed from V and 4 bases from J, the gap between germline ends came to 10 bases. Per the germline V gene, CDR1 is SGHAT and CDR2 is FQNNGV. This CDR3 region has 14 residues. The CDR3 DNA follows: TGTGCCAGCAGCTTAGGTCCGGGAAGCACTGAAGCTTTCTTT. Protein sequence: CASSLGPGSTEAFF.

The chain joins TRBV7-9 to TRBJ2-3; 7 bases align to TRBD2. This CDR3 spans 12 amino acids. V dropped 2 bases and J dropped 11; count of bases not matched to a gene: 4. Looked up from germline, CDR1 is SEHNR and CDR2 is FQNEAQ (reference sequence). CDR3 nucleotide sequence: TGTGCCAGCAGCTTAATGGGAGGGGTGCAGTATTTT. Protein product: CASSLMGGVQYF.

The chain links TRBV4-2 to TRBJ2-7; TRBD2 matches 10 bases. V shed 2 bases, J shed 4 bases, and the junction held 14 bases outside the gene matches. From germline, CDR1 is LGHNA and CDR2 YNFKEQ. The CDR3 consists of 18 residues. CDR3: CASSQYVRLAGSGYEQYF. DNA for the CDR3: TGTGCCAGCAGCCAATACGTCCGACTAGCGGGCTCCGGATACGAGCAGTACTTC.

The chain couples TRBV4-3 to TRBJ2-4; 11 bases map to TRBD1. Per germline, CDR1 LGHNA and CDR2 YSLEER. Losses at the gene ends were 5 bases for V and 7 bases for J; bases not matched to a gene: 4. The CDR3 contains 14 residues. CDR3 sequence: CASSGGQGENIQYF. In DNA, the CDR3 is TGCGCCAGCAGCGGGGGACAGGGGGAGAACATTCAGTACTTC.

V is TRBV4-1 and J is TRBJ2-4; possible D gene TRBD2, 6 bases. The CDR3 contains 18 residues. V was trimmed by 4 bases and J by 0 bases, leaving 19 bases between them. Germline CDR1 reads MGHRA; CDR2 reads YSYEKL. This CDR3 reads CASSPVGVAATAKNIQYF. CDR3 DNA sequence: TGCGCCAGCAGCCCCGTGGGGGTAGCGGCTACAGCCAAAAACATTCAGTACTTC.

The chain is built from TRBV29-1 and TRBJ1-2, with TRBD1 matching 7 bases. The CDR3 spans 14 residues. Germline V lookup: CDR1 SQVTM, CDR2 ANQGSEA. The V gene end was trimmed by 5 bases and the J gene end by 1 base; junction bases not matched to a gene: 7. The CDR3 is CSVNPGQNNYGYTF. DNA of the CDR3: TGCAGCGTTAACCCGGGACAGAATAACTATGGCTACACCTTC.

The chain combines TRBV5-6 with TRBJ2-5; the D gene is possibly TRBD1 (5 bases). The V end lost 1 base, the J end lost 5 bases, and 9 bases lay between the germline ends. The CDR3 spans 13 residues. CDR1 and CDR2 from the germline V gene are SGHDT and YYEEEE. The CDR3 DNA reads TGTGCCAGCAGCTTGACAGGAAGGGAGACCCAGTACTTC. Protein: CASSLTGRETQYF.